Below are 7 T cell receptor beta chains sequenced from a single sample in a study of T cells in Graves' hyperthyroidism and ophthalmopathy. Amplified TCR beta CDR3 regions came from RNA transcripts. TCR CDR3 underwent first-round RT-PCR with the HTBI primer set. TCRdb reanalysed the multiplex PCR reads using MiXCR and keeps one entry per CDR3 protein. The sample has 500,000 or so distinct CDR3 sequences, about 15% seen once. The material sequenced was blood. The receptors originated from a woman aged 30 to 39 with Graves' ophthalmopathy.

Only a few counts were recorded for this clonotype. J is TRBJ1-3 and V is TRBV20-1; D call uncertain. The CDR3 is made up of 14 amino acids. V shed 6 bases and J shed 0 bases, with 12 bases lying between them. Germline V gene sequence: CDR1 DFQATT, CDR2 SNEGSKA (reference sequence). CDR3 bases: TGCAGTGCCCATTCATACGACTCTGGAAACACCATATATTTT. Its protein product is CSAHSYDSGNTIYF.

There are a few counts of this clonotype. This chain uses TRBV18 with TRBJ2-1; D tentatively reads TRBD1 or TRBD2 (5 bases each). Germline CDR1 is KGHSH and CDR2 is LQKENI. The length of the CDR3 is 14 residues. V lost 3 bases, J lost 5 bases, and 11 bases lay in between. Written as DNA, the CDR3 is TGTGCCAGCTCACCTGGGACGGTCGACAATGAGCAGTTCTTC. This translates into CASSPGTVDNEQFF.

This clonotype showed up just once. J is TRBJ2-1 and V is TRBV5-1, with D perhaps TRBD2 (7 bases). V was trimmed by 3 bases and J by 7 bases, leaving 14 bases between them. The CDR3 consists of 14 residues. Germline assignment: CDR1 SGHRS and CDR2 YFSETQ. For the CDR3, the DNA is TGCGCCAGCAGCTGGGGGGGGGCGCAGAATGAGCAGTTCTTC. Encoded protein: CASSWGGAQNEQFF.

The rearrangement joins TRBV29-1 to TRBJ1-1, with D maybe TRBD1 (5 bases). The germline gives CDR1 SQVTM, CDR2 ANQGSEA. Trimming left V 4 bases short and J 5 bases short, with 20 bases between. The CDR3 extends over 15 amino acids. This chain's CDR3 is CSVARVYGGGTEAFF. CDR3 nucleotides: TGCAGCGTTGCTCGGGTTTATGGGGGGGGGACTGAAGCTTTCTTT.

In its sample, this clonotype was seen many times. The CDR3, as DNA: TGTGCCAGCAGCTTGGATGCAGCGGGAGTTCGCGAGCAGTACTTC. Translated: CASSLDAAGVREQYF. This chain links TRBV11-1 with TRBJ2-7; 8 bases match TRBD2. From germline, CDR1 is SGHAT and CDR2 FQDESV (reference sequence). J gave up 6 bases and V 3 bases, and 10 bases lay outside the gene matches. The CDR3 loop spans 15 amino acids.

Ten or more counts support this clonotype. The CDR3 is CASHDRGYTEAFF. DNA for the CDR3: TGTGCCAGCCACGACAGGGGGTACACTGAAGCTTTCTTT. The chain recombines TRBV12-3 or TRBV12-4 with TRBJ1-1, with 9 bases matching TRBD1. The ends lost 8 bases at V and 3 bases at J; junction bases unmatched: 4. The CDR3 loop spans 13 amino acids.

This clonotype was seen at least ten times. The V gene is TRBV9, the J gene TRBJ2-1; 10 positions agree with TRBD2. CDR3 size: 15 residues. Germline V lookup: CDR1 SGDLS, CDR2 YYNGEE. The V gene end was trimmed by 4 bases and the J gene end by 8 bases; junction bases not matched to a gene: 9. The CDR3, as DNA: TGTGCCAGCAGCCCAAGACTAGCGGGTGTGCATGAGCAGTTCTTC. Translation gives CASSPRLAGVHEQFF.